This is a list of T cell receptor beta chains from one sample in a study of vaccination and CD4 T cells after COVID-19. TCRdb re-analysed the PCR reads in MiXCR, keeping a single row per CDR3 protein. The sample includes some 7,800 distinct CDR3 sequences, about 30% of them seen just once. No cognate antigen is known for these TCRs. Sequencing used CD4+ T cells from blood, cultured in vitro. Source of these receptors: a human donor in good health. The CDR3 runs from the conserved cysteine through the conserved F or W. D genes are given only for firm matches. For some rows the clone size is stated as once, few or many, or as a class when expanded; others skip it.

v_gene	d_gene	j_gene	abundance	CDR3aa	CDR3nt
TRBV6-1	NA	TRBJ2-1	NA	CASSPNPGLGHNEQFF	TGTGCCAGCAGTCCTAACCCGGGGCTTGGACACAATGAGCAGTTCTTC
TRBV5-1	TRBD1	TRBJ2-5	NA	CASSLGTVQEAQYF	TGCGCCAGCAGCTTAGGGACAGTACAAGAGGCCCAGTACTTC
TRBV6-5	TRBD1	TRBJ1-5	medium-sized	CASSWTGAQDQPQHF	TGTGCCAGCAGTTGGACAGGGGCTCAAGATCAGCCCCAGCATTTT
TRBV20-1	TRBD1	TRBJ1-1	few	CSASARQGYTEAFF	TGCAGTGCTTCCGCCCGACAGGGATACACTGAAGCTTTCTTT
TRBV20-1	NA	TRBJ2-5	few	CSAPVAQETQYF	TGCAGCGCCCCGGTGGCCCAAGAGACCCAGTACTTC
TRBV20-1	NA	TRBJ1-5	NA	CSAREDSNQPQHF	TGCAGTGCTAGAGAGGATAGCAATCAGCCCCAGCATTTT
TRBV20-1	TRBD2	TRBJ2-1	NA	CSARDKPPGLAGRHNEQFF	TGCAGTGCTAGAGATAAGCCCCCTGGACTAGCGGGCCGCCACAATGAGCAGTTCTTC
TRBV28	TRBD1	TRBJ1-2	NA	CASGRRGRIGYTF	TGTGCCAGCGGTCGGAGGGGGCGCATTGGCTACACCTTC
TRBV7-9	TRBD2	TRBJ2-3	few	CASSLKARLAGSTDTQYF	TGTGCCAGCAGCTTGAAGGCCAGACTAGCGGGGAGCACAGATACGCAGTATTTT
TRBV6-5	NA	TRBJ2-7	NA	CASSYPGTYEQYF	TGTGCCAGCAGTTACCCAGGAACCTACGAGCAGTACTTC
TRBV20-1	TRBD2	TRBJ2-1	few	CSAPGVAGDREQFF	TGCAGTGCTCCCGGGGTAGCGGGAGATCGGGAGCAGTTCTTC
TRBV28	NA	TRBJ2-4	NA	CASSFLGNIQYF	TGTGCCAGCAGTTTCCTGGGGAACATTCAGTACTTC